The rows below give T cell receptor beta chains drawn from one sample of a study of Graves' ophthalmopathy and Graves' hyperthyroidism. A single record per CDR3 protein comes from TCRdb applying MiXCR to the multiplex PCR reads. The top ten clones hold 3.3% of a sample with over 650,000 distinct CDR3 sequences, over 40% of them seen once. The specimen sequenced was peripheral blood. These receptors were obtained from an adult man with Graves' ophthalmopathy. CDR3s include the opening cysteine and the closing phenylalanine or tryptophan. D genes are given only for firm matches. Size is omitted from some rows. Given values are once, few, many or a class for expanded clones.

clone size | D gene | J gene | V gene | CDR3 DNA | CDR3 protein
. | . | TRBJ2-7 | TRBV7-6 | TGTGCCAGCAGCGTGGCGAGGGGGAGTTTCGAGCAGTACTTC | CASSVARGSFEQYF
. | TRBD1 | TRBJ1-1 | TRBV29-1 | TGCAGCGCGGTCACAGGGGCGAACACTGAAGCTTTCTTT | CSAVTGANTEAFF
few | . | TRBJ2-5 | TRBV18 | TGTGCCAGCTCACCAATGCGGTACAACCAGCAAGAGACCCAGTACTTC | CASSPMRYNQQETQYF
. | . | TRBJ1-2 | TRBV9 | TGTGCCTGGAGTGAGGGTCTTCACTATGGCTACACCTTC | CAWSEGLHYGYTF
. | . | TRBJ2-7 | TRBV25-1 | TGTGCCAGCCCCGGGGTGACTCACTACGAGCAGTACTTC | CASPGVTHYEQYF
. | . | TRBJ2-1 | TRBV29-1 | TGCAGCGCTGGGCCTGGTGAGCAGTTCTTC | CSAGPGEQFF
many | TRBD1 | TRBJ1-1 | TRBV7-8 | TGTGCCAGCAACCTCAGACTACAGGGGACTGAAGCTTTCTTT | CASNLRLQGTEAFF
. | TRBD1 | TRBJ2-7 | TRBV7-2 | TGTGCCAGCTCACGACCAGGGACAGGAACTAAGCAGTACTTC | CASSRPGTGTKQYF
. | . | TRBJ1-2 | TRBV9 | TGTGCCAGCAGCCAAGACGGACAGCTCTATGGCTACACCTTC | CASSQDGQLYGYTF
. | TRBD1 | TRBJ2-2 | TRBV2 | TGTGCCAGCATCCGTCAGGGGGCCACCGGGGAGCTGTTTTTT | CASIRQGATGELFF
many | . | TRBJ2-2 | TRBV5-6 | TGTGCCAGCAGCTTTCTGAGGGACACCGGGGAGCTGTTTTTT | CASSFLRDTGELFF
many | . | TRBJ1-2 | TRBV10-3 | TGTGCCATCAGTGAGTTACAGACTAACTATGGCTACACCTTC | CAISELQTNYGYTF
. | . | TRBJ1-5 | TRBV7-9 | TGTGCCAGCAGCCGAGACGGAGAAGAGACCCAGCATTTT | CASSRDGEETQHF
. | . | TRBJ1-5 | TRBV10-3 | TGTGCCATCAGCCGCGGCGGGGACGCGAATCAGCCCCAGCATTTT | CAISRGGDANQPQHF
. | . | TRBJ2-3 | TRBV7-2 | TGCGCCAGCAGCCAAGATTCCACTAGCACAGATACGCAGTATTTT | CASSQDSTSTDTQYF
many | . | TRBJ1-3 | TRBV7-9 | TGTGCCAGCAGCTTCAAAGCCACAGGGAGCTCTGGAAACACCATATATTTT | CASSFKATGSSGNTIYF
many | . | TRBJ1-2 | TRBV5-4 | TGTGCCAGCAGCTTGGGACAGGCTATCTATGGCTACACCTTC | CASSLGQAIYGYTF
once | . | TRBJ2-5 | TRBV10-3 | TGTGCCATCAGCGCCTTGGGGGAGACCCAGTACTTC | CAISALGETQYF
. | . | TRBJ2-7 | TRBV11-1 | TGTGCCAGCTCACCAGTAGAAACCTACGAGCAGTACTTC | CASSPVETYEQYF
. | . | TRBJ2-7 | TRBV29-1 | TGCAGCTTCGGGTGGGTGGCCCACGAGCAGTACTTC | CSFGWVAHEQYF
. | TRBD2 | TRBJ2-7 | TRBV27 | TGTGCCAGCAGTCCGCGACTAGCGGGCAACTACGAGCAGTACTTC | CASSPRLAGNYEQYF
. | . | TRBJ2-5 | TRBV7-8 | TGTGCCAGCAGCTTGCAGAAACAGGGTAATGAGGAGACCCAGTACTTC | CASSLQKQGNEETQYF
once | . | TRBJ2-1 | TRBV10-3 | TGTGCCGTCAGCGTTAGTAAATCCTACAATGAGCAGTTCTTC | CAVSVSKSYNEQFF
. | TRBD2 | TRBJ2-7 | TRBV10-3 | TGTGCCATCAGTGAGTCGCCTAGCGGGCGGTCCTCGCTTGATGAGCAGTACTTC | CAISESPSGRSSLDEQYF
. | . | TRBJ1-3 | TRBV6-4 | TGTGCCAGCAGTGTCCACAAGAGAAGAAACACCATATATTTT | CASSVHKRRNTIYF
many | . | TRBJ1-5 | TRBV15 | TGTGCCACCAGCAGAGATAGAACAGGAAGTCCCAATCAGCCCCAGCATTTT | CATSRDRTGSPNQPQHF
few | TRBD1 | TRBJ2-7 | TRBV6-5 | TGTGCCAGCAGCCCTGGGACAGGAGGACGGTACGAGCAGTACTTC | CASSPGTGGRYEQYF
many | . | TRBJ2-2 | TRBV7-2 | TGTGCCAGCAGCTTCTCGGGACTCCACACCGGGGAGCTGTTTTTT | CASSFSGLHTGELFF
many | . | TRBJ2-7 | TRBV7-2 | TGTGCCAGCAGCTACAGAACCCCCTCCGGTGGCGAGCAGTACTTC | CASSYRTPSGGEQYF
few | . | TRBJ2-2 | TRBV11-2 | TGTGCCAGCAGCCTTAATCCAGGCAACACCGGGGAGCTGTTTTTT | CASSLNPGNTGELFF
. | . | TRBJ2-6 | TRBV9 | TGTGCCAGCAGCGTAGGGTCAGGGGCAGAGACCAGCTCTGGGGCCAACGTCCTGACTTTC | CASSVGSGAETSSGANVLTF
. | TRBD1 | TRBJ1-3 | TRBV3-1 | TGTGCCAGCAGCCAAAGGGGGCGTATCGCTGGAAACACCATATATTTT | CASSQRGRIAGNTIYF
many | . | TRBJ1-6 | TRBV25-1 | TGTGCCAGCAGTGAAGAGCCCAGGTGGGGTTATAATTCACCCCTCCACTTT | CASSEEPRWGYNSPLHF
few | TRBD2 | TRBJ2-7 | TRBV20-1 | TGCAGTGCTAGGGGACTAGCGGTGTTCGAGCAGTACTTC | CSARGLAVFEQYF
many | . | TRBJ2-5 | TRBV7-2 | TGTGCCAGCAGCTTATGGGTTGGAGAGACCCAGTACTTC | CASSLWVGETQYF
. | . | TRBJ2-3 | TRBV2 | TGTGCCAGCAGTGTGGGGGCCTTCTTGGGGAGCACAGATACGCAGTATTTT | CASSVGAFLGSTDTQYF
. | TRBD1 | TRBJ1-6 | TRBV25-1 | TGTGCCAGCAGTGAGCCTACAGGGGGCTATAATTCACCCCTCCACTTT | CASSEPTGGYNSPLHF
. | . | TRBJ2-5 | TRBV5-1 | TGCGCCAGCAGCTTGTCCCTAAAAGCTGGTCCAGAGACCCAGTACTTC | CASSLSLKAGPETQYF
. | . | TRBJ2-2 | TRBV20-1 | TGCAGTGCTAGTGCGGGGACATCCACCGGGGAGCTGTTTTTT | CSASAGTSTGELFF
many | . | TRBJ2-7 | TRBV19 | TGTGCCAGTAGTATCTCCCGGAGCGTGGGGGAGCAGTACTTC | CASSISRSVGEQYF
many | . | TRBJ1-6 | TRBV7-8 | TGTGCCAGCAGCTTAATCCCTTCCGGGGAAGGATCACCCCTCCACTTT | CASSLIPSGEGSPLHF
few | . | TRBJ2-7 | TRBV9 | TGTGCCAGCAGCGTAGCTTCTGCCAGGACCTCCTACGAGCAGTACTTC | CASSVASARTSYEQYF
many | . | TRBJ2-7 | TRBV12-3/TRBV12-4 | TGTGCCAGCAGTTTCCGACTAGTCGGGTCCTACGAGCAGTACTTC | CASSFRLVGSYEQYF